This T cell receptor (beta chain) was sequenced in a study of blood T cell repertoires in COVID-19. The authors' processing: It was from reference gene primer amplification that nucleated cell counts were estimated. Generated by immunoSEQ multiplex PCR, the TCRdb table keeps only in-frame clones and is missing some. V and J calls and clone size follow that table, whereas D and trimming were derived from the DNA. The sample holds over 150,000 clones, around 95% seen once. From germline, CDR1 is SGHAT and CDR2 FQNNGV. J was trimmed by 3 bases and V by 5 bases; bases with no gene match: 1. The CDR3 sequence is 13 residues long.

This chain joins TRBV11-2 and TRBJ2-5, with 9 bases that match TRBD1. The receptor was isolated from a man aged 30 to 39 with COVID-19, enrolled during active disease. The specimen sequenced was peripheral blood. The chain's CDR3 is CASSRDREETQYF. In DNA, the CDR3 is TGTGCCAGCAGCAGGGACAGGGAAGAGACCCAGTACTTC.